This is a list of T cell receptor beta chains from one sample in a study of cytomegalovirus exposure and HLA in healthy donors. The protocol was immunoSEQ multiplex PCR, while the TCRdb copy is restricted to in-frame clones and leaves out a portion. The repertoire holds more than 250,000 clones, 85% to 90% seen once, with roughly 2% in the top ten. The sequenced material came from PBMCs. The receptors stem from a woman in her late teens or twenties in good health and CMV-seronegative. Both conserved end residues are part of each CDR3.

len: 13; j_gene: TRBJ1-5; v_gene: TRBV30; CDR3aa: CAFTQGWAQPQHF
len: 15; j_gene: TRBJ2-7; v_gene: TRBV19; CDR3aa: CASSIAADLPYEQYF
len: 12; j_gene: TRBJ2-7; v_gene: TRBV30; CDR3aa: CAWSRRDHEQYF
len: 15; j_gene: TRBJ2-5; v_gene: TRBV11-2; CDR3aa: CASSSIRGEEETQYF
len: 13; j_gene: TRBJ2-7; v_gene: TRBV4-2; CDR3aa: CASSQEGGYEQYF
len: 17; j_gene: TRBJ2-7; v_gene: TRBV15; CDR3aa: CATSRDRGTSGDYEQYF
len: 13; j_gene: TRBJ1-2; v_gene: TRBV30; CDR3aa: CAWRQGINYGYTF
len: 12; j_gene: TRBJ2-1; v_gene: TRBV5-6; CDR3aa: CASSLGPNEQFF
len: 17; j_gene: TRBJ2-1; v_gene: TRBV13; CDR3aa: CASSSKGGTSGGARQFF
len: 14; j_gene: TRBJ2-7; v_gene: TRBV9; CDR3aa: CASSYRGGGYEQYF
len: 16; j_gene: TRBJ2-1; v_gene: TRBV7-2; CDR3aa: CASSLGPGGELNEQFF
len: 14; j_gene: TRBJ1-2; v_gene: TRBV25-1; CDR3aa: CASSEPDRYYGYTF
len: 16; j_gene: TRBJ1-1; v_gene: TRBV4-1; CDR3aa: CASSQEQQIMNTEAFF
len: 15; j_gene: TRBJ1-1; v_gene: TRBV28; CDR3aa: CASSLTIPGGAEAFF
len: 12; j_gene: .; v_gene: TRBV27; CDR3aa: CASRVGPYEQYF
len: 14; j_gene: TRBJ1-2; v_gene: TRBV11-2; CDR3aa: CASSLEFNNYGYTF
len: 11; j_gene: TRBJ2-5; v_gene: TRBV2; CDR3aa: CASSVGGTQYF
len: 15; j_gene: TRBJ2-1; v_gene: TRBV18; CDR3aa: CASSPPLTTTTQPFF
len: 15; j_gene: TRBJ1-1; v_gene: TRBV9; CDR3aa: CASSKDSTLNTEAFF
len: 13; j_gene: TRBJ1-2; v_gene: TRBV6-5; CDR3aa: CASSYFPGWGYTF
len: 15; j_gene: .; v_gene: TRBV7-6; CDR3aa: CASSSRQGGRLEQYF
len: 14; j_gene: TRBJ1-6; v_gene: TRBV6-1; CDR3aa: CASRSTDFNSPLHF
len: 14; j_gene: TRBJ2-5; v_gene: TRBV27; CDR3aa: CASGIAGPGGAQYF
len: 14; j_gene: TRBJ1-5; v_gene: TRBV7-9; CDR3aa: CASSLEGPHQPQHF
len: 15; j_gene: TRBJ1-5; v_gene: TRBV7-9; CDR3aa: CASSLAGQGNQPQHF